This T cell receptor beta chain was recorded in a study of regulatory T cells in long-lasting Graves disease. The CDR3 length is 14 residues. Between the trimmed V and J ends, which lost 6 bases and 1 base, there was a span of 10 bases. CDR1 MNHNS and CDR2 SASEGT come from the germline V gene. Time point here: newly diagnosed GD, antithyroid drugs for less than 3 months. Construction of the TCR library relied on RNA isolated from PBMCs. Construction of the TCR beta libraries employed iRepertoire HTBI primers in conjunction with Arm-PCR of CDR3 regions. TCRdb reprocessed the multiplex PCR reads with MiXCR, giving one entry per CDR3 protein. In the table there are just over 600,000 distinct CDR3 sequences, 16% of which are singletons. These data also featured in a second study, about T cells in Graves' hyperthyroidism and ophthalmopathy. That work adds: The HTBI primer set served for first-round RT-PCR of the TCR CDR3.

This material consisted of peripheral blood mononuclear cells (PBMCs), taken at new diagnosis, from a patient treated with antithyroid drugs. The rearrangement uses TRBV6-1 and TRBJ2-4, with D uncertain. The sequence came from a woman in her twenties or thirties with Graves disease. CDR3 DNA sequence: TGTGCCAGCAGCATGGTGGGGGCCAAAAACATTCAGTACTTC. This encodes CASSMVGAKNIQYF.